The 15 T cell receptor beta chains presented below share a single source sample, sequenced in a study of CXCR3-negative and CXCR3-positive naive CD8 T cells. UMI-tagged TRB cDNA libraries were built via 5' RACE. TCRdb reworked the 5' RACE reads into one entry per CDR3 protein, no DNA. This sample's table has approximately 38,000 distinct CDR3 sequences. Sequenced: memory CD8+ T cells from blood. The receptors shown here come from a human donor in good health. Some clones in this sample may be carry-over from other donors' samples.

J is TRBJ1-6 and V is TRBV12-3 or TRBV12-4. The CDR3 is 13 residues long. CDR3 sequence reads: CASKQGPFSPLHF.

This sequence joins TRBV11-2 and TRBJ2-3. The CDR3 contains 16 residues. Germline CDR1 and CDR2: SGHAT and FQNNGV. CDR3 region: CASSLVVSVATDTQYF.

The chain joins TRBV5-1 to TRBJ1-1; TCRdb selects TRBD1, and the lack of DNA leaves this call unchecked. CDR1 is SGHRS, CDR2 YFSETQ, per germline. This CDR3 has 17 residues. CDR3: CASSLASPTGLNTEAFF.

The rearrangement joins TRBV7-8 to TRBJ2-1. Germline values: CDR1 SGHVS, CDR2 FQNEAQ. The CDR3 has 13 residues. CDR3 amino acids: CASSLPRYNEQFF.

The chain uses TRBV20-1 and TRBJ1-2; TCRdb's assignment of TRBD1 cannot be checked, as there is no DNA. This CDR3 is built from 16 residues. CDR1 and CDR2 from the germline V gene are DFQATT and SNEGSKA (reference sequence). This CDR3 is CSARDLVKADSYGYTF.

The J gene is TRBJ2-7, the V gene TRBV14; TCRdb reports TRBD1, a call that lacks DNA to check it against. This CDR3 comprises 17 residues. Germline V gene lookup returns CDR1 SGHDN and CDR2 FVKESK. CDR3 sequence reads: CASSPAVGQQSSYEQYF.

The J gene is TRBJ2-7, the V gene TRBV10-3; without DNA, the TCRdb call of TRBD1 cannot be checked. Germline CDR1 is ENHRY and CDR2 is SYGVKD. The CDR3 sequence is 14 residues long. CDR3 region: CASSPEGQAYEQYF.

The V gene is TRBV29-1, the J gene TRBJ2-5; TCRdb indicates TRBD1, and absent DNA this call remains unverified. The CDR3 extends over 16 amino acids. CDR1 and CDR2 from the germline V gene are SQVTM and ANQGSEA. The CDR3 protein is CSVEELGDGIRETQYF.

The rearrangement joins TRBV4-3 to TRBJ1-2; the TCRdb call, TRBD1, lacks DNA for checking. The CDR3 covers 15 residues. The V gene's germline CDR1 is LGHNA and CDR2 YSLEER. The CDR3 protein is CASSQDSRTGIGYTF.

CDR3 loop: CSVDTGGWANQETQYF. This chain uses TRBV29-1 with TRBJ2-5; as DNA is missing, the TRBD1 call by TCRdb cannot be tested. This CDR3 spans 16 amino acids. The germline V gene encodes CDR1 SQVTM and CDR2 ANQGSEA. Supplemented by reference TRBV29-1 and TRBJ2-5, the full variable domain reads SAVISQKPSRDICQRGTSLTIQCQVDSQVTMMFWYRQQPGQSLTLIATANQGSEATYESGFVIDKFPISRPNLTFSTLTVSNMSPEDSSIYLCSVDTGGWANQETQYFGPGTRLLVL.

The genes are TRBV29-1 and TRBJ1-2; without DNA, the TCRdb call of TRBD1 cannot be checked. This CDR3 has 13 amino acids. Germline loops: CDR1 SQVTM, CDR2 ANQGSEA. CDR3 loop: CSAGTGSDYGYTF.

This chain joins TRBV21-1 and TRBJ2-1; absent DNA, TCRdb's TRBD2 call cannot be checked. TRBV21-1 is a pseudogene segment. There are 20 residues in the CDR3. CDR3 region: CASSKEKEGSGLLVYNEQFF.

This rearrangement joins TRBV12-3 or TRBV12-4 to TRBJ2-2; TCRdb lists TRBD2, though no DNA is available to test this call. This CDR3 spans 16 amino acids. CDR3 region: CASSLGLAGAVGELFF.

This rearrangement joins TRBV12-3 or TRBV12-4 to TRBJ1-4; TCRdb reports TRBD1, a call that lacks DNA to check it against. This CDR3 comprises 15 residues. CDR3 sequence reads: CASSLAGRVIEKLFF.

CDR3 sequence: CASSYDVGQQETQYF. The chain employs TRBV6-5 and TRBJ2-5; TCRdb indicates TRBD1, and absent DNA this call remains unverified. Germline V gene lookup returns CDR1 MNHEY and CDR2 SVGAGI. There are 15 residues in the CDR3.